The clone carrying this T cell receptor beta chain was recorded only once. The data were obtained in a study of T cell responses to AZD1222 COVID-19 vaccine. Study context: Pooled together were second doses at about 4 or about 12 weeks.

TCRdb's copy holds only in-frame clones and misses some; the assay was immunoSEQ multiplex PCR. The sample has roughly 100,000 clones, 70% to 90% seen once; the top ten hold approximately 18%. The CDR3 runs to 15 residues. V lost 5 bases and J 6 bases, leaving 16 bases between the germline ends. The germline gives CDR1 SNHLY, CDR2 FYNNEI. J is TRBJ1-4 and V is TRBV2, with D perhaps matching TRBD1 (6 bases). Sequenced here: peripheral blood, sampled on day 0 of AZD1222 vaccination. The clonotype was recovered from an adult in good health. This CDR3 reads CASSKTGQRDEKLFF. The CDR3 DNA reads as TGTGCCAGCAGTAAGACAGGACAGCGGGATGAAAAACTGTTTTTT. Together with reference TRBV2 and TRBJ1-4, the CDR3 gives the full variable domain: EPEVTQTPSHQVTQMGQEVILRCVPISNHLYFYWYRQILGQKVEFLVSFYNNEISEKSEIFDDQFSVERPDGSNFTLKIRSTKLEDSAMYFCASSKTGQRDEKLFFGSGTQLSVL.